Included here is one T cell receptor (beta chain) sequence, with context. This sample stems from a study of shared clonotypes between healthy human individuals. From germline, CDR1 is SGHRS and CDR2 YFSETQ. Trimming cost V 1 base and J 4 bases, with 11 bases left between them. The CDR3 consists of 14 residues. Clones were sequenced by immunoSEQ multiplex PCR, and TCRdb holds only the in-frame ones, with some missing. The sample holds about 2.4 million clones; roughly 93% are singletons and the top ten take 0.36%. Sequencing was carried out using naive CD4+ T cells from PBMCs. The subset here: CD45RA+ positively selected. The source is a man aged 18 to 29 in good health. Some clones in this sample may be carry-over from other donors' samples. V usage is TRBV5-1 and J usage is TRBJ1-2; possible D gene TRBD1, 6 bases. The CDR3 DNA is TGCGCCAGCAGCTTGTCCGGACAGACCTATGGCTACACCTTC. Residues: CASSLSGQTYGYTF.